This TCR beta chain was recorded in a study of T cell repertoires in ileal Crohn's disease. Whole-study context: Median disease duration was approximately eight years; 35% smoked at surgery.

Study observations and caveats: Compared with CD4 T cells, sorted CD8 cells carried more expanded clones.

CDR3 length: 11 residues. V lost 2 bases and J 6 bases, leaving 4 bases between the germline ends. The germline gives CDR1 GTSNPN, CDR2 SVGIG (reference sequence). Here immunoSEQ multiplex PCR was the method, and the copy in TCRdb shows in-frame clones only, minus some. Of several thousand clones in the sample, roughly four fifths were seen once. This clone was observed once. Antigen specificity is unknown. This rearrangement joins TRBV30 to TRBJ2-2; no reliable D call. Sequenced input: ileal tissue. The sequence was obtained from an adult with Crohn's disease. The CDR3 sequence: CAWSIAGELFF. The CDR3 nucleotides are TGTGCCTGGAGTATAGCCGGGGAGCTGTTTTTT.